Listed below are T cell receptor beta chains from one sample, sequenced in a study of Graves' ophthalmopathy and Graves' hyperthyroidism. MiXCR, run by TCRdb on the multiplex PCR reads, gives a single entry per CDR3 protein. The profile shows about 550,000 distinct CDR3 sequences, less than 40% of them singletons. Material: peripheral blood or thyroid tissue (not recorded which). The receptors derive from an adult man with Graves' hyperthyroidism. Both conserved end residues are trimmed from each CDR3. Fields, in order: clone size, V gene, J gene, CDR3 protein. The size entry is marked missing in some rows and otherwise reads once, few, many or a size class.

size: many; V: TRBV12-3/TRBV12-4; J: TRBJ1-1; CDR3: ASKPGTGNTEAF
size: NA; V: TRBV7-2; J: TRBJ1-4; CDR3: ASSLFGRREKLF
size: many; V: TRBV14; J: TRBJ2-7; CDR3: ASSRQAARNYEQY
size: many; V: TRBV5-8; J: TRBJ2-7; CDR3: ASRLTSEDDEQY
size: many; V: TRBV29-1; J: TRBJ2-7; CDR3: SVEQNSYEQY
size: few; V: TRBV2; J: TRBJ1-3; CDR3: ASNPYHRSSGNTIY
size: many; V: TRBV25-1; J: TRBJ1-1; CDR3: ASSPISGMNTEAF
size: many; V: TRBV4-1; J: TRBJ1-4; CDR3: ASSQVLESSNEKLF
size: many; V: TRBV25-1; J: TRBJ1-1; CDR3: ASSRRETEAF
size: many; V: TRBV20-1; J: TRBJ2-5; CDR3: SAPPTGKSQETQY
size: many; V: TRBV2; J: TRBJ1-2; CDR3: ASSARDRIDYT
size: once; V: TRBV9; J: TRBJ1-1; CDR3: ASSLGAGYLNTEAF
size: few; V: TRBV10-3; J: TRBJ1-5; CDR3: AISVGTGVQPQH
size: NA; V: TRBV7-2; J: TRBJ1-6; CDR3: ASSLRQGGSDNSPLH
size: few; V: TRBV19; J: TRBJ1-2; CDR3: ASSKPFLGLHGYT
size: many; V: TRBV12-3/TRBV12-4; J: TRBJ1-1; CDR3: ASSSSGGRKEAF
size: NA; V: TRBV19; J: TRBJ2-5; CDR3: ASSSTGRATGETQY
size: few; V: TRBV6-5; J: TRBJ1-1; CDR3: ASRYEGNTEAF
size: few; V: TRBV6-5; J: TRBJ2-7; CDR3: ASVDSSRVDEQY
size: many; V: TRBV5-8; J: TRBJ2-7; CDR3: ASSLLDTGYEQY
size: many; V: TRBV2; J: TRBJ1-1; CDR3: ASTTGGGEGTEAF
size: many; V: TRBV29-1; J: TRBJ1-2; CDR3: SVGSSRTRQYGYT
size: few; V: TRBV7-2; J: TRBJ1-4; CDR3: ASSDRGFDEKLF
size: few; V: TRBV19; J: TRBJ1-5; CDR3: ASSTGGEGQPQH
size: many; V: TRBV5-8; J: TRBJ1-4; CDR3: ASSSGTEVEKLF
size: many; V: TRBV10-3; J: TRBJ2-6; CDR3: AITAGENSGANVLT
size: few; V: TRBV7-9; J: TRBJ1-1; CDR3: ASSETYNEQF
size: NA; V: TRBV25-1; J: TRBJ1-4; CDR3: ASSIRDGEKLF
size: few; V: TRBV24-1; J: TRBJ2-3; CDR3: ATSDSHYTSTDTQY
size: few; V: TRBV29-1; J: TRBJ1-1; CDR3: SGSLKTGGTEAF
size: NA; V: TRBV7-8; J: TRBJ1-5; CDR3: ASSRKRQDTSNQPQH
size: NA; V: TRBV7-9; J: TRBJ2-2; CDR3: ASSISGRAGELF
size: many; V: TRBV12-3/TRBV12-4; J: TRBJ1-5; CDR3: ASSRDNSNQPQH
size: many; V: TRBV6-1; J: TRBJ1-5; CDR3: ASSPTGANQPQH
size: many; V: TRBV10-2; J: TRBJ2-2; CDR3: ASSTGATTGELF
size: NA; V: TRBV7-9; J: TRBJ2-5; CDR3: ASSLGPPPWTQY
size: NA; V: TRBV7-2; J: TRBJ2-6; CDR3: ASSKAPAGANVLT
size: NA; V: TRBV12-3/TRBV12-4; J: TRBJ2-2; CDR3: ASSVGTSGREQF
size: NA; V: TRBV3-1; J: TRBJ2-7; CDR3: ASSQDQGEQY
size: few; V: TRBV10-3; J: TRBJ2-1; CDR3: AISSGEYNEQF
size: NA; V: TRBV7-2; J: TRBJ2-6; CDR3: AWRETGNSAGANVLT